This T cell receptor (beta chain) was sequenced during a study of cytomegalovirus exposure and HLA in healthy donors. The CDR3 is 16 residues long. V gave up 1 base and J gave up 4 bases; unmatched junction bases: 4. Per the germline V gene, CDR1 is SEHNR and CDR2 is FQNEAQ (reference sequence). For this clone: Its antigen remains unknown.

Findings and limits, study-wide: Highest at DRB1 and lowest at HLA-C, TCR association rates differed among HLA loci in a later analysis. Later on, an analysis found that several of the most significant clusters appeared to be linked to common viral pathogens, which included parvovirus B19. A highly shared variant cluster was judged a likely technical artifact.

This PCR relied on a set of 60 Vbeta primers and 13 Jbeta primers. TCRdb's table, derived via immunoSEQ multiplex PCR, lists solely in-frame clones and lacks some. Altogether approximately 250,000 clones are present, approximately 84% being singletons, with the ten largest covering around 0.22%. Input material: PBMCs. The receptor's source is a girl under 10 years old in good health and CMV-seronegative. V gene TRBV7-9 combines with J gene TRBJ1-2; 12 positions match TRBD1. The CDR3 sequence is CASSLGDRGLSYGYTF. The CDR3 DNA sequence: TGTGCCAGCAGCTTAGGGGACAGGGGGCTGAGCTATGGCTACACCTTC.